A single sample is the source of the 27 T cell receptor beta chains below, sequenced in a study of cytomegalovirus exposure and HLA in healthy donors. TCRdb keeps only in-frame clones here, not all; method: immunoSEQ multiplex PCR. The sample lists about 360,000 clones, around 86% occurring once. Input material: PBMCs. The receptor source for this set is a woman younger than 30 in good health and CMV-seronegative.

The CDR3 region is CASSAEKYLNEQFF. DNA of the CDR3: TGTGCCAGCAGTGCAGAAAAGTACCTTAATGAGCAGTTCTTC. J is TRBJ2-1 and V is TRBV25-1; no reliable D call. V lost 4 bases and J lost 7, with 14 bases in between. The CDR3 has 14 amino acids. From germline, CDR1 is MGHDK and CDR2 SYGVNS.

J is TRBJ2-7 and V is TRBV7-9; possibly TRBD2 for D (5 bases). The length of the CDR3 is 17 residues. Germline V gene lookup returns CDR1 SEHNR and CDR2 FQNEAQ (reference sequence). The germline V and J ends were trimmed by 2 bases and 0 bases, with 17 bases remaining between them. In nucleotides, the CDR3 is TGTGCCAGCAGCTTAAGAGAGGGCGGATTGGACTCCTACGAGCAGTACTTC. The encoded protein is CASSLREGGLDSYEQYF.

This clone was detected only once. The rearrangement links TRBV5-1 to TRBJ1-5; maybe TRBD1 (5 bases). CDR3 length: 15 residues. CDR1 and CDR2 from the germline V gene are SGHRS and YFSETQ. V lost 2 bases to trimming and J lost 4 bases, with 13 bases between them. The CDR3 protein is CASSFDGGLNQPQHF. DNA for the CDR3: TGCGCCAGCAGCTTTGACGGGGGTCTTAATCAGCCCCAGCATTTT.

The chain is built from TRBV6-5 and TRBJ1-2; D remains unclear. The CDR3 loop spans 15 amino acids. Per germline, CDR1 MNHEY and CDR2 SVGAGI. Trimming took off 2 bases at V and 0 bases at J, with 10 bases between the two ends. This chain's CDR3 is CASSYRGRTNYGYTF. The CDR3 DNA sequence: TGTGCCAGCAGTTACCGAGGGCGAACTAACTATGGCTACACCTTC.

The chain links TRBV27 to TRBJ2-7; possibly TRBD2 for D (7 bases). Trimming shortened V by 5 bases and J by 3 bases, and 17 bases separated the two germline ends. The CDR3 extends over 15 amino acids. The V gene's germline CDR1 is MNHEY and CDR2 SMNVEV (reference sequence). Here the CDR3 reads CASSLRGGSYYEQYF. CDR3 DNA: TGTGCCAGCAGTCTGAGGGGGGGATCTTACTACGAGCAGTACTTC.

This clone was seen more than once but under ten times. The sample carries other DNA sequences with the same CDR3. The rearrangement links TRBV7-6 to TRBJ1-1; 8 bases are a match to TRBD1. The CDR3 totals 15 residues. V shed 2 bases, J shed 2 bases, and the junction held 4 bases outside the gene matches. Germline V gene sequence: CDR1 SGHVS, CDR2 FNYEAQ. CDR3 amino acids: CASSLRQGTNTEAFF. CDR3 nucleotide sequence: TGTGCCAGCAGCTTAAGACAGGGGACTAACACTGAAGCTTTCTTT.

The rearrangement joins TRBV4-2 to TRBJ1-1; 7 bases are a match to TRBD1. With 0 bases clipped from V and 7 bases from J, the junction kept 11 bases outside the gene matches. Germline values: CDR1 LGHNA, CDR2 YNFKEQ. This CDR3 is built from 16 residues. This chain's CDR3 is CASSQDRWQGVDEAFF. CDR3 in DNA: TGTGCCAGCAGCCAAGATCGATGGCAGGGGGTGGATGAAGCTTTCTTT.

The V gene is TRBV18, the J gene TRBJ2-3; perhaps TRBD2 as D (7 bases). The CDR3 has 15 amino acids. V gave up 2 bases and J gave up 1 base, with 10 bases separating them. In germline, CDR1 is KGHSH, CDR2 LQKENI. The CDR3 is CASSPGRGGTDTQYF. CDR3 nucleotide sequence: TGTGCCAGCTCACCAGGGAGGGGGGGCACAGATACGCAGTATTTT.

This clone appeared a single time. CDR3 bases: TGTGCCAGCCTGGACATGCGAACCTACGAGCAGTACTTC. Translated: CASLDMRTYEQYF. The gene calls are TRBV19 and TRBJ2-7; perhaps TRBD1 as D (5 bases). The germline V gene encodes CDR1 LNHDA and CDR2 SQIVND (reference sequence). The CDR3 consists of 13 residues. The ends were cut back, 9 bases at V and 2 bases at J, with 14 bases in the middle.

This CDR3 is CASQGGRELFF. Written as DNA, the CDR3 is TGTGCCAGCCAGGGCGGAAGGGAGCTGTTTTTT. The chain employs TRBV2 and TRBJ2-2; D might be TRBD1 (5 bases). The V gene's germline CDR1 is SNHLY and CDR2 FYNNEI. The CDR3 length is 11 residues. V was cut by 8 bases and J by 9 bases, with 10 bases left in between.

CDR3 loop: CASSLRSGGGTDTQYF. The CDR3 DNA sequence: TGTGCCAGCAGCTTAAGGTCCGGGGGTGGGACAGATACGCAGTATTTT. The chain has TRBV5-6 and TRBJ2-3; maybe TRBD2 (6 bases). The CDR3 extends over 16 amino acids. Deletions cut 2 bases from V and 3 bases from J, with 16 bases between. Germline CDR1 SGHDT, CDR2 YYEEEE.

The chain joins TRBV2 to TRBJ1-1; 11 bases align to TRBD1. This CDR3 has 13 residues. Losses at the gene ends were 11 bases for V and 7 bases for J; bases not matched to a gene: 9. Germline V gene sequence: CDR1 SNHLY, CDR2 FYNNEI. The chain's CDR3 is CAGQGQGVGEAFF. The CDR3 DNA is TGTGCCGGCCAGGGACAGGGGGTCGGTGAAGCTTTCTTT.

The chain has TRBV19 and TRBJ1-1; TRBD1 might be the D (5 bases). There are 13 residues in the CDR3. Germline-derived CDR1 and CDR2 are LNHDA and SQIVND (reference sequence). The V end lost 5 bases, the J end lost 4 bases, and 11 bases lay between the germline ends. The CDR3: CASSLGRGTEAFF. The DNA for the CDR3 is TGTGCCAGTAGTTTGGGGCGGGGCACTGAAGCTTTCTTT.

This CDR3 is CASSPLGTGSREQYF. CDR3 bases: TGTGCCAGCAGCCCCCTCGGGACAGGGTCTAGGGAGCAGTACTTC. This chain connects TRBV7-2 to TRBJ2-7, with 9 bases lining up with TRBD1. The CDR3 extends over 15 amino acids. CDR1 is SGHTA, CDR2 FQGNSA, per germline. Trimming cost V 5 bases and J 7 bases; bases outside gene matches: 12. Complete variable domain (other parts from reference TRBV7-2 and TRBJ2-7): GAGVSQSPSNKVTEKGKDVELRCDPISGHTALYWYRQSLGQGLEFLIYFQGNSAPDKSGLPSDRFSAERTGGSVSTLTIQRTQQEDSAVYLCASSPLGTGSREQYFGPGTRLTVT.

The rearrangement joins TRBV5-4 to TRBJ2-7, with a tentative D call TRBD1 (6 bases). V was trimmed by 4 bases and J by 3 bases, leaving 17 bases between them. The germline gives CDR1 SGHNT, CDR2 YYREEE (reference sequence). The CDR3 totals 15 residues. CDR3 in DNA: TGTGCCAGCAGCCTTGGCAGGGGATCCCTCTACGAGCAGTACTTC. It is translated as CASSLGRGSLYEQYF.

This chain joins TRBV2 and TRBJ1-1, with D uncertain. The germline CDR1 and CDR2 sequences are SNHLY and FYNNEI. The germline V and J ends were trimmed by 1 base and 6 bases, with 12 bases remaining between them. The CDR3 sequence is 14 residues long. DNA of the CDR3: TGTGCCAGCAGTGAAGAAGAGGGTTTGGCTGAAGCTTTCTTT. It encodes CASSEEEGLAEAFF.

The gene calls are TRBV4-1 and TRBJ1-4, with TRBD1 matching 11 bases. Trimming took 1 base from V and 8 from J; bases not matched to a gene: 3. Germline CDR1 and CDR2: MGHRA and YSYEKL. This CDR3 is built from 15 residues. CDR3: CASSQGRDRGEKLFF. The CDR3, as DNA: TGCGCCAGCAGCCAAGGCCGGGACAGGGGGGAAAAACTGTTTTTT.

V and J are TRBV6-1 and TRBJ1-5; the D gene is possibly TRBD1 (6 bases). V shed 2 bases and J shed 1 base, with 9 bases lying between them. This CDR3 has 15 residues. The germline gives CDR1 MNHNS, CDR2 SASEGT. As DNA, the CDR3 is TGTGCCAGCAGTGAAAGCAGGGGAAGCAATCAGCCCCAGCATTTT. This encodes CASSESRGSNQPQHF.

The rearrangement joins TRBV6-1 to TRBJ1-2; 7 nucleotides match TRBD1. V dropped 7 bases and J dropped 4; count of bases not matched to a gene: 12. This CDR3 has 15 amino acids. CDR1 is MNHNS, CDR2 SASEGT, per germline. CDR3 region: CASTGYSGGSYGYTF. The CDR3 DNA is TGTGCCAGCACCGGGTATTCAGGGGGATCCTATGGCTACACCTTC.

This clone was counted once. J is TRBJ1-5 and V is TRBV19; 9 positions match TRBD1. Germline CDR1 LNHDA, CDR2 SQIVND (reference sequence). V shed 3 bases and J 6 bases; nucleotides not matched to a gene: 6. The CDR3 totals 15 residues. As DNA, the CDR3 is TGTGCCAGTAGTATTGGGGGACAGGGTGGTCAGCCCCAGCATTTT. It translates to CASSIGGQGGQPQHF.

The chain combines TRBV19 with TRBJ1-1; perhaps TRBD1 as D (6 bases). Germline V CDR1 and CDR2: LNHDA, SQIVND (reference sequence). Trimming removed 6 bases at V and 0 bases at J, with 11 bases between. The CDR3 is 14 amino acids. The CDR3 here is CASRNGQLNTEAFF. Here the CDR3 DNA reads TGTGCCAGTAGGAACGGACAGTTGAACACTGAAGCTTTCTTT.

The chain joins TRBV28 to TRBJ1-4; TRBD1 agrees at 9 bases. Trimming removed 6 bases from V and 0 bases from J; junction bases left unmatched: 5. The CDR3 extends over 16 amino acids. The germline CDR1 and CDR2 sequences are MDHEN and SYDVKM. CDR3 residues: CASSRDRGATNEKLFF. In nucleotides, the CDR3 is TGTGCCAGCAGCCGCGACAGGGGGGCAACTAATGAAAAACTGTTTTTT.

CDR3: CASSLGTGTTDTQYF. Here the CDR3 DNA reads TGTGCCAGCAGCCTCGGGACAGGGACCACAGATACGCAGTATTTT. The rearrangement joins TRBV11-3 to TRBJ2-3; 9 nucleotides align to TRBD1. There are 15 residues in the CDR3. The germline CDR1 and CDR2 sequences are SGHNT and YENEEA. With V trimmed by 5 bases and J by 2 bases, 5 bases remained unmatched. The full variable domain, its missing parts supplied by reference TRBV11-3 and TRBJ2-3, is EAGVVQSPRYKIIEKKQPVAFWCNPISGHNTLYWYLQNLGQGPELLIRYENEEAVDDSQLPKDRFSAERLKGVDSTLKIQPAELGDSAVYLCASSLGTGTTDTQYFGPGTRLTVL.

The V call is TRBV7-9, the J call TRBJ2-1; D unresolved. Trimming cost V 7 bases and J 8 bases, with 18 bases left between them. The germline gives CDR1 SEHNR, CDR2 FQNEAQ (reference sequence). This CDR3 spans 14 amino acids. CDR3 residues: CASIQTPRWDEQFF. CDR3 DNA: TGTGCCAGCATCCAGACCCCGAGGTGGGATGAGCAGTTCTTC.

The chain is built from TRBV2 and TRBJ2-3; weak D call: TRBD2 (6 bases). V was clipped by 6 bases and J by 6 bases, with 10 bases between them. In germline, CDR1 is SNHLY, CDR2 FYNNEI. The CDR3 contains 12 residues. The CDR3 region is CASSGGLDTQYF. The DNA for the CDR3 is TGTGCCAGCAGCGGAGGGCTTGATACGCAGTATTTT.

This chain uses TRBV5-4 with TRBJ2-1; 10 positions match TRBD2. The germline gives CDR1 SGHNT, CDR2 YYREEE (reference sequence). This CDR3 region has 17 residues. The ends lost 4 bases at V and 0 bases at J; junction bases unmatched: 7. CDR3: CASSDPSSGSSYNEQFF. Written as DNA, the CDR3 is TGTGCCAGCAGCGACCCCTCTAGCGGGAGCTCCTACAATGAGCAGTTCTTC.

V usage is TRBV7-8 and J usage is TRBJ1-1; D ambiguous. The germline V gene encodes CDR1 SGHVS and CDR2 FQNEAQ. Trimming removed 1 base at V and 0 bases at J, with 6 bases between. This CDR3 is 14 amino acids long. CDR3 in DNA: TGTGCCAGCAGCTTAGGTGGCATGAACACTGAAGCTTTCTTT. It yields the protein CASSLGGMNTEAFF.